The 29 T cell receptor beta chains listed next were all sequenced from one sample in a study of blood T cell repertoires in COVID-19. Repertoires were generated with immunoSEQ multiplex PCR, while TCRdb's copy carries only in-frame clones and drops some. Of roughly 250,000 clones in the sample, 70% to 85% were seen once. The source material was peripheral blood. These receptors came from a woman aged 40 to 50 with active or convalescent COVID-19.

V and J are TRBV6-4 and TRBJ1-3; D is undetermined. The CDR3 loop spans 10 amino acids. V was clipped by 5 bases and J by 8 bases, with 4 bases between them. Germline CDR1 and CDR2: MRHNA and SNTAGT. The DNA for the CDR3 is TGTGCCAGCAGTCGTGACACCATATATTTT. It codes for CASSRDTIYF.

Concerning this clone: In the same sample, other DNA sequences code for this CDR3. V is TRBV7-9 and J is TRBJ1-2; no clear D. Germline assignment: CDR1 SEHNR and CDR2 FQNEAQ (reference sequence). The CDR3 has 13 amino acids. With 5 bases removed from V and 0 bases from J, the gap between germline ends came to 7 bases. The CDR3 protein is CASSPDSNYGYTF. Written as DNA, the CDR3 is TGTGCCAGCAGCCCTGACTCTAACTATGGCTACACCTTC.

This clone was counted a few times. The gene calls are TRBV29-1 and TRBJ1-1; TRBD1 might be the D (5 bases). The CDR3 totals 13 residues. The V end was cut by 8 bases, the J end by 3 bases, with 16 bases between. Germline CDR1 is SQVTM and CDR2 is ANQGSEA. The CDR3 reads CSSSLRGDTEAFF. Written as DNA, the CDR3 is TGCAGCTCTTCCTTGCGGGGGGACACTGAAGCTTTCTTT.

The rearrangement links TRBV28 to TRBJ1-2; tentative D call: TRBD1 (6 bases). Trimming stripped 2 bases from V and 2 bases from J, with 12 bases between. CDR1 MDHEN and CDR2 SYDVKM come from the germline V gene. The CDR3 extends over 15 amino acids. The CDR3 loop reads CASSLRGGNNYGYTF. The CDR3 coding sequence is TGTGCCAGCAGTTTAAGGGGGGGGAACAACTATGGCTACACCTTC.

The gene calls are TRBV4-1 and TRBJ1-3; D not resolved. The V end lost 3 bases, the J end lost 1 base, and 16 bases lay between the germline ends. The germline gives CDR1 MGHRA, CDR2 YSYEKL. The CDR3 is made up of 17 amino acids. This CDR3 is CASSQLTQAGSGNTIYF. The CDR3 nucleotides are TGCGCCAGCAGCCAGCTAACCCAGGCGGGGTCTGGAAACACCATATATTTT.

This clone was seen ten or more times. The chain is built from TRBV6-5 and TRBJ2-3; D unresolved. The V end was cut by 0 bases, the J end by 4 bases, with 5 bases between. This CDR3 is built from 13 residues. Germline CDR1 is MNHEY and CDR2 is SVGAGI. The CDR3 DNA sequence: TGTGCCAGCAGTTACTCGATAGCAGATACGCAGTATTTT. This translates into CASSYSIADTQYF.

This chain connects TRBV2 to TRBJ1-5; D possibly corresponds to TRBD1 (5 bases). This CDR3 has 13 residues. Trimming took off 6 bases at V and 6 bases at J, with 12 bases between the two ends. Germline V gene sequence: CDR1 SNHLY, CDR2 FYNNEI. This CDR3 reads CASRGPGSQPQHF. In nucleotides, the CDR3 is TGTGCCAGCAGGGGACCCGGGAGTCAGCCCCAGCATTTT. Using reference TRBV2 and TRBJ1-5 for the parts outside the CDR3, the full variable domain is EPEVTQTPSHQVTQMGQEVILRCVPISNHLYFYWYRQILGQKVEFLVSFYNNEISEKSEIFDDQFSVERPDGSNFTLKIRSTKLEDSAMYFCASRGPGSQPQHFGDGTRLSIL.

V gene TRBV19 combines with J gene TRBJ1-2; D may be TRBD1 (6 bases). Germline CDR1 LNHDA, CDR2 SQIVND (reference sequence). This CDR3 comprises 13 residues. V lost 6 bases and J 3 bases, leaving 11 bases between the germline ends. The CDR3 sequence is CASRSTGYYGYTF. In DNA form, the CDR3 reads TGTGCCAGTAGATCGACAGGCTACTATGGCTACACCTTC.

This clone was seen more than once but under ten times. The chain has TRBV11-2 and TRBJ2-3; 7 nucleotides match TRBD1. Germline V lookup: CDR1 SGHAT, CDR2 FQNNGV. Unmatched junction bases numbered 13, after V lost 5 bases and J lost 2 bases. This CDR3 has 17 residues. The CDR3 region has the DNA TGTGCCAGCAGCCCAGGGGGACAGAGCTCCTTCACAGATACGCAGTATTTT. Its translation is CASSPGGQSSFTDTQYF.

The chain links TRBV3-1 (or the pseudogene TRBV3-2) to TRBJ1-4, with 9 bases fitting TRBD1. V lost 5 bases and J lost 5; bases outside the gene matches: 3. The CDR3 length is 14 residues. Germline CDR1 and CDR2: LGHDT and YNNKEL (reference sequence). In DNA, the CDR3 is TGTGCCAGCAGCACAGGGGGCACGAATGAAAAACTGTTTTTT. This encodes CASSTGGTNEKLFF.

The CDR3 DNA is TGTGCCGGGATGACAGGGGGAGATGTATCAGGCTACACCTTC. Amino acids: CAGMTGGDVSGYTF. The rearrangement links TRBV30 to TRBJ1-2; 9 bases agree with TRBD1. The CDR3 has 14 residues. The germline V gene has CDR1 GTSNPN and CDR2 SVGIG (reference sequence). After removal of 8 bases from V and 8 bases from J, the junction contained 15 bases not matched to a gene.

In DNA, the CDR3 is TGTGCCAGCAGCCAAGGACAGGGATCTGGCTACACCTTC. Its translation: CASSQGQGSGYTF. The rearrangement links TRBV4-2 to TRBJ1-2, with TRBD1 identical over 7 bases. Germline V lookup: CDR1 LGHNA, CDR2 YNFKEQ. The ends lost 1 base at V and 7 bases at J; junction bases unmatched: 3. The CDR3 totals 13 residues.

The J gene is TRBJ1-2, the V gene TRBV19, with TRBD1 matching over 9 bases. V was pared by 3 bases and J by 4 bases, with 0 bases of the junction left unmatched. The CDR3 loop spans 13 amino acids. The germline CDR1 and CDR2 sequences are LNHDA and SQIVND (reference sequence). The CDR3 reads CASSMGQGYGYTF. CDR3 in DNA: TGTGCCAGTAGTATGGGACAGGGCTATGGCTACACCTTC.

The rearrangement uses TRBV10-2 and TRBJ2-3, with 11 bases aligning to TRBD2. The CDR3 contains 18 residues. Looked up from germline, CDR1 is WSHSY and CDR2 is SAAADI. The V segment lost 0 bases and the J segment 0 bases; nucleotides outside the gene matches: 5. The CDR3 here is CASSESSTSGGSTDTQYF. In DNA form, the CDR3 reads TGCGCCAGCAGTGAGTCATCTACTAGCGGGGGTAGCACAGATACGCAGTATTTT.

CDR3 loop: CSAAPGLGSYNEQFF. The CDR3 DNA follows: TGCAGCGCCGCCCCGGGACTAGGCTCCTACAATGAGCAGTTCTTC. The chain uses TRBV29-1 and TRBJ2-1, with TRBD2 matching 8 bases. The CDR3 covers 15 residues. CDR1 SQVTM and CDR2 ANQGSEA come from the germline V gene. J lost 0 bases, V lost 7 bases, and 8 bases had no gene match.

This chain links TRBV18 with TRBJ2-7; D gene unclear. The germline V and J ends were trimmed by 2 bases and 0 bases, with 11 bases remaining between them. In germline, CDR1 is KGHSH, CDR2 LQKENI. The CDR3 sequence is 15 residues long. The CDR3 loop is CASSPGASGSYEQYV. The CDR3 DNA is TGTGCCAGCTCACCAGGCGCTAGTGGCTCCTACGAGCAGTACGTC.

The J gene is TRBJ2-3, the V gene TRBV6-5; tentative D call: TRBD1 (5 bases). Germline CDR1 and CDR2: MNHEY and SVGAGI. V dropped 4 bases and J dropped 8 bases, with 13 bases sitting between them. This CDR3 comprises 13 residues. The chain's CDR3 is CASSSPGAGTQYF. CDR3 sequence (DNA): TGTGCCAGCAGTTCGCCTGGGGCCGGTACGCAGTATTTT.

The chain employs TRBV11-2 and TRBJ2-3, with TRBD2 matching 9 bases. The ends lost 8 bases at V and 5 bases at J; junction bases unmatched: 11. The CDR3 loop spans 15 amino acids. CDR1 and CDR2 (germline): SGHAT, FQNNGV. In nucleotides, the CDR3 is TGTGCCAGCGTTGGCAGGCGGGGGGGCAGAGATACGCAGTATTTT. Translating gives CASVGRRGGRDTQYF.

The DNA for the CDR3 is TGTGCCAGCAGTTTAGCCGCAGGGGAAATGTCTGGGGCCAACGTCCTGACTTTC. It encodes CASSLAAGEMSGANVLTF. The chain links TRBV27 to TRBJ2-6, with D maybe TRBD1 (6 bases). CDR1 and CDR2 (germline): MNHEY, SMNVEV (reference sequence). This CDR3 is built from 18 residues. V was cut by 2 bases and J by 1 base, with 15 bases left in between.

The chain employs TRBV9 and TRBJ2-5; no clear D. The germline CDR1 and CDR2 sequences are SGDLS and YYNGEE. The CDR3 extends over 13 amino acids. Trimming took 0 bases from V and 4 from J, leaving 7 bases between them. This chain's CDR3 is CASSVGLSETQYF. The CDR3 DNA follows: TGTGCCAGCAGCGTAGGTCTGTCAGAGACCCAGTACTTC.

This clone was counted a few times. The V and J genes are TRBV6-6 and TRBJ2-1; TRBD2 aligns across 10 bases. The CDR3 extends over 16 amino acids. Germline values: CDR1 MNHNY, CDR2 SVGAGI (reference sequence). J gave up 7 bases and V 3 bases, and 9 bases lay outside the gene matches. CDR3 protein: CASSYGASGGLNEQFF. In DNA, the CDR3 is TGTGCCAGCAGTTATGGGGCTAGCGGGGGTTTAAATGAGCAGTTCTTC.

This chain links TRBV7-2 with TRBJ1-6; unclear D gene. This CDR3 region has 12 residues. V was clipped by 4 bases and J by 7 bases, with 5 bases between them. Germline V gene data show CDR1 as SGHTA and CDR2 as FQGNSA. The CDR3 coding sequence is TGTGCCAGCAGCTCCTTAAATTCACCCCTCCACTTT. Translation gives CASSSLNSPLHF. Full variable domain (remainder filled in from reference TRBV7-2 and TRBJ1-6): GAGVSQSPSNKVTEKGKDVELRCDPISGHTALYWYRQSLGQGLEFLIYFQGNSAPDKSGLPSDRFSAERTGGSVSTLTIQRTQQEDSAVYLCASSSLNSPLHFGNGTRLTVT.

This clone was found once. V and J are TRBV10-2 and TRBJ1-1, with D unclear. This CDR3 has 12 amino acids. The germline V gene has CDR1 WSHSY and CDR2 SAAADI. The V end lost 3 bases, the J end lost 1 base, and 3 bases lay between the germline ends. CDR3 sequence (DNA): TGCGCCAGCAGTGACAAGAACACTGAAGCTTTCTTT. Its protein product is CASSDKNTEAFF.

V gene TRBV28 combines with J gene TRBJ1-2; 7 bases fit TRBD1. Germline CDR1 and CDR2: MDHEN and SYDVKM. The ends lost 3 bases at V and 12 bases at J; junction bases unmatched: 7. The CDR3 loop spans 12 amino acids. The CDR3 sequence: CASSFSQGVDTF. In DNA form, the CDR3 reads TGTGCCAGCAGTTTCAGTCAGGGGGTCGACACCTTC.

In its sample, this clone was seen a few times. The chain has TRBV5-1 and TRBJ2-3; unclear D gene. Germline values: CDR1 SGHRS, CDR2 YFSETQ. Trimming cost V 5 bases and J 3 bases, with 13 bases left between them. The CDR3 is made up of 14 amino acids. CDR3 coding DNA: TGCGCCAGCAGTCTACATGACTTTACAGATACGCAGTATTTT. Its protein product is CASSLHDFTDTQYF.

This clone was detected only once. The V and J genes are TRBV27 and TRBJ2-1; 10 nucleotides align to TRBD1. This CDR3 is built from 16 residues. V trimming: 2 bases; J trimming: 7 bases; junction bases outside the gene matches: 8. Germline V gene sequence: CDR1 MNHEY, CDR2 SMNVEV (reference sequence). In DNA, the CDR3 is TGTGCCAGCAGTTTACCCCACGGGACAGGGGCTAATGAGCAGTTCTTC. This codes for CASSLPHGTGANEQFF.

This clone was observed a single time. The CDR3 sequence: CASSPRPGQGMNSPLHF. For the CDR3, the DNA is TGTGCCAGCTCACCGAGACCGGGACAGGGTATGAATTCACCCCTCCACTTT. The rearrangement uses TRBV18 and TRBJ1-6, with TRBD1 identical over 9 bases. CDR1 KGHSH and CDR2 LQKENI come from the germline V gene. CDR3 length: 17 residues. V dropped 3 bases and J dropped 7; count of bases not matched to a gene: 10.

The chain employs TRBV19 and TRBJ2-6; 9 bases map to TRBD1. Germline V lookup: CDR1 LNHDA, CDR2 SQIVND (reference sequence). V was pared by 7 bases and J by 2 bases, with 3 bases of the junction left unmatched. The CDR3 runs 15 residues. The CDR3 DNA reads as TGTGCCAGTAACCGGGACAGGGCTGGGGCCAACGTCCTGACTTTC. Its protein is CASNRDRAGANVLTF.

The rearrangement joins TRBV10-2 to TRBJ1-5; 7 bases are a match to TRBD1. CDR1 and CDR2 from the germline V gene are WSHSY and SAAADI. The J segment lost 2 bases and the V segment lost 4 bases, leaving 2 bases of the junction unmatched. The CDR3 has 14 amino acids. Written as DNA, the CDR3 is TGCGCCAGCAGTGGAGGGGGCGGCAATCAGCCCCAGCATTTT. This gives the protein CASSGGGGNQPQHF.